One and the same sample provided the 30 T cell receptor beta chains below, sequenced in a study of memory CD4+ T cells and cytomegalovirus serostatus. Single viable CD3+CD4+CD8-CD45RO+ cells were sorted as the memory CD4+ T cells. Here immunoSEQ multiplex PCR was the method, and the copy in TCRdb shows in-frame clones only, minus some. The data hold under 70,000 clones, with roughly 81% observed a single time. Sample: memory CD4+ T cells from blood. These receptors were taken from an adult in good health and CMV-seronegative.

The chain recombines TRBV29-1 with TRBJ2-1; 11 bases map to TRBD2. The V gene end was trimmed by 7 bases and the J gene end by 4 bases; junction bases not matched to a gene: 9. Germline lookup yields CDR1 SQVTM and CDR2 ANQGSEA. The CDR3 has 15 amino acids. CDR3 region: CSGAFGTSGYNEQFF. For the CDR3, the DNA is TGCAGCGGTGCCTTCGGGACTAGCGGATACAATGAGCAGTTCTTC.

The gene calls are TRBV19 and TRBJ1-1; 7 bases line up with TRBD1. The CDR3 runs 15 residues. V gave up 4 bases and J gave up 1 base; unmatched junction bases: 6. CDR1 is LNHDA and CDR2 is SQIVND in the germline V gene (reference sequence). The CDR3 spells CASSNRDSSNTEAFF. The CDR3 DNA sequence: TGTGCCAGTAGTAACAGGGACAGTTCGAACACTGAAGCTTTCTTT.

The chain couples TRBV10-3 to TRBJ1-1; 7 positions match TRBD1. CDR1 is ENHRY and CDR2 is SYGVKD in the germline V gene. The trim removed 3 bases at V and 5 bases at J, leaving 12 bases unmatched. This CDR3 contains 16 residues. CDR3 DNA: TGTGCCATCAGTGACCTCAACAGGGGTGGTAGGACTGAAGCTTTCTTT. It encodes CAISDLNRGGRTEAFF.

The chain has TRBV5-6 and TRBJ2-7, with D hard to call. Germline V gene data show CDR1 as SGHDT and CDR2 as YYEEEE. Trimming left V 4 bases short and J 6 bases short, with 14 bases between. The CDR3 has 13 residues. The CDR3 sequence is CASSPGLTVEQYF. The CDR3 coding sequence is TGTGCCAGCAGCCCCGGTCTAACAGTCGAGCAGTACTTC.

V gene TRBV30 combines with J gene TRBJ2-7; D remains unclear. Germline V gene sequence: CDR1 GTSNPN, CDR2 SVGIG (reference sequence). CDR3 size: 12 residues. V lost 0 bases and J lost 3, with 6 bases in between. For the CDR3, the DNA is TGTGCCTGGAGTGTAAACGGCTACGAGCAGTACTTC. As protein: CAWSVNGYEQYF.

The genes are TRBV28 and TRBJ2-5; 7 nucleotides match TRBD2. The germline gives CDR1 MDHEN, CDR2 SYDVKM. The J segment lost 5 bases and the V segment lost 4 bases, leaving 16 bases of the junction unmatched. The CDR3 totals 17 residues. This chain's CDR3 is CASSSPTGRNARETQYF. As DNA, the CDR3 is TGTGCCAGCAGTTCCCCGACCGGGAGGAACGCAAGGGAGACCCAGTACTTC.

The gene calls are TRBV5-4 and TRBJ1-2; TRBD1 aligns across 10 bases. CDR1 is SGHNT, CDR2 YYREEE, per germline (reference sequence). This CDR3 contains 15 residues. J lost 13 bases, V lost 0 bases, and 12 bases had no gene match. The CDR3 nucleotides read TGTGCCAGCAGCTTGGCTCGGGGACAGGGGTTCTCGAGCACCTTC. Its translation: CASSLARGQGFSSTF.

The V call is TRBV7-8, the J call TRBJ2-7, with TRBD2 as a possible D gene (7 bases). The CDR3 spans 14 residues. Trimming shortened V by 6 bases and J by 2 bases, and 14 bases separated the two germline ends. Germline loops: CDR1 SGHVS, CDR2 FQNEAQ. The CDR3 nucleotides are TGTGCCAGCAGATTCGGGGAGGGGGCCTACGAGCAGTACTTC. The encoded protein is CASRFGEGAYEQYF.

Here the CDR3 reads CAWSVHGVPLHF. As DNA, the CDR3 is TGTGCCTGGAGTGTACACGGGGTCCCCCTCCACTTT. V gene TRBV30 combines with J gene TRBJ1-6, with unresolved D. Per germline, CDR1 GTSNPN and CDR2 SVGIG (reference sequence). CDR3 length equals 12 residues. V was trimmed by 0 bases and J by 13 bases, leaving 10 bases between them.

The V and J genes are TRBV7-7 and TRBJ2-2, with 9 nucleotides matching TRBD2. Germline loops: CDR1 SSHAT, CDR2 FNYEAQ (reference sequence). The trim removed 1 base at V and 6 bases at J, leaving 3 bases unmatched. The CDR3 consists of 15 residues. CDR3 DNA sequence: TGTGCCAGCAGCTTAGGCGGGAGGGCTTCCGGGGAGCTGTTTTTT. Translation gives CASSLGGRASGELFF.

V usage is TRBV7-2 and J usage is TRBJ1-2, with TRBD1 as a possible D gene (6 bases). Looked up from germline, CDR1 is SGHTA and CDR2 is FQGNSA. Trimming cost V 5 bases and J 2 bases, with 18 bases left between them. The CDR3 is made up of 16 amino acids. The CDR3 here is CASSPMAQGLNYGYTF. DNA for the CDR3: TGTGCCAGCAGCCCCATGGCCCAGGGGCTGAACTATGGCTACACCTTC.

A remark on this clone: At one end, the junction sequence differs from germline, possibly due to a read error. The chain employs TRBV20-1 and TRBJ2-7, with TRBD1 matching over 8 bases. This CDR3 contains 11 residues. Germline V gene data show CDR1 as DFQATT and CDR2 as SNEGSKA (reference sequence). The CDR3 DNA follows: TGCAGTGCTAGATGGGAGACAGGGGCACTCTTC. Amino acid sequence: CSARWETGALF.

This clone was observed a handful of times. The junction does not match germline at one end; this may be a read error. This sequence joins TRBV7-7 and TRBJ2-3, with a possible D match to TRBD2 (5 bases). Germline V CDR1 and CDR2: SSHAT, FNYEAQ (reference sequence). This CDR3 has 15 residues. DNA for the CDR3: TGTGCTAGCAGCCCCCTAGCCGTCAGCACAGATACGCAGTATTTT. Translated: CASSPLAVSTDTQYF. Based on the CDR3 plus reference TRBV7-7 and TRBJ2-3, the full variable domain is GAGVSQSPRYKVTKRGQDVTLRCDPISSHATLYWYQQALGQGPEFLTYFNYEAQPDKSGLPSDRFSAERPEGSISTLTIQRTEQRDSAMYRCASSPLAVSTDTQYFGPGTRLTVL.

The genes are TRBV7-2 and TRBJ2-1; D call uncertain. V was trimmed by 1 base and J by 3 bases, leaving 10 bases between them. Germline V gives CDR1 SGHTA, CDR2 FQGNSA. The CDR3 consists of 15 residues. DNA of the CDR3: TGTGCCAGCAGCTTAGTAGCAGACAACTACAATGAGCAGTTCTTC. Protein product: CASSLVADNYNEQFF.

This rearrangement joins TRBV4-3 to TRBJ2-2; possible D gene TRBD2, 5 bases. This CDR3 comprises 15 residues. Trimming took 4 bases from V and 8 from J, leaving 17 bases between them. Germline V gene sequence: CDR1 LGHNA, CDR2 YSLEER. The CDR3 is CASSPPGRGRGELFF. The CDR3 nucleotides read TGCGCCAGCAGCCCGCCCGGACGGGGAAGGGGGGAGCTGTTTTTT.

The chain recombines TRBV9 with TRBJ2-2; D call uncertain. Germline V gives CDR1 SGDLS, CDR2 YYNGEE. This CDR3 region has 13 residues. Trimming removed 0 bases at V and 8 bases at J, with 8 bases between. CDR3 loop: CASSVEGAGELFF. As DNA, the CDR3 is TGTGCCAGCAGCGTAGAAGGTGCTGGGGAGCTGTTTTTT.

The chain uses TRBV9 and TRBJ1-3, with 7 bases aligning to TRBD1. There are 16 residues in the CDR3. Germline trimming cut 0 bases from V and 3 bases from J; bases unmatched to any gene: 6. Germline loops: CDR1 SGDLS, CDR2 YYNGEE. As DNA, the CDR3 is TGTGCCAGCAGCGTAGCCGTAACAGGGGTTGGAAACACCATATATTTT. Translation: CASSVAVTGVGNTIYF.

The chain has TRBV19 and TRBJ1-4; D possibly corresponds to TRBD1 (5 bases). Germline assignment: CDR1 LNHDA and CDR2 SQIVND (reference sequence). This CDR3 comprises 15 residues. Trimming cost V 6 bases and J 7 bases, with 18 bases left between them. CDR3 DNA sequence: TGTGCCAGTAGCCCCCCGGGTGTTGGGGGTGAAAAACTGTTTTTT. Its protein product is CASSPPGVGGEKLFF.

In its sample, this clone was seen a few times. The V and J genes are TRBV4-2 and TRBJ1-5, with D hard to call. V was cut by 4 bases and J by 6 bases, with 22 bases left in between. Per the germline V gene, CDR1 is LGHNA and CDR2 is YNFKEQ. The CDR3 length is 17 residues. The CDR3 nucleotides read TGTGCCAGCAGCCGATTTTACCCCAGGTCCCTAACTCAGCCCCAGCATTTT. Its translation: CASSRFYPRSLTQPQHF.

This sequence joins TRBV6-1 and TRBJ2-7; D perhaps matches TRBD2 (6 bases). This CDR3 region has 16 residues. V was clipped by 0 bases and J by 0 bases, with 12 bases between them. Germline lookup yields CDR1 MNHNS and CDR2 SASEGT. CDR3 amino acids: CASSEAEGYLSYEQYF. The CDR3 DNA is TGTGCCAGCAGTGAAGCGGAGGGGTATCTCTCCTACGAGCAGTACTTC.

The V call is TRBV14, the J call TRBJ2-7; 7 bases align to TRBD2. Germline trimming cut 0 bases from V and 3 bases from J; bases unmatched to any gene: 8. Germline-derived CDR1 and CDR2 are SGHDN and FVKESK. This CDR3 is 16 amino acids long. Here the CDR3 reads CASSQDLRLAVYEQYF. DNA for the CDR3: TGTGCCAGCAGCCAAGATCTAAGGCTAGCGGTCTACGAGCAGTACTTC.

The V and J genes are TRBV5-5 and TRBJ1-5, with D possibly TRBD1 on 6 matching bases. This CDR3 is 14 amino acids long. Per the germline V gene, CDR1 is SGHKS and CDR2 is YYEKEE (reference sequence). Trimming took 4 bases from V and 7 from J, leaving 15 bases between them. CDR3 nucleotides: TGTGCCAGCAGCCACGCAGGGGCCGGCCAGCCCCAGCATTTT. This encodes CASSHAGAGQPQHF.

By share, this clone counts as medium-sized. V is TRBV4-2 and J is TRBJ1-5; D unresolved. From germline, CDR1 is LGHNA and CDR2 YNFKEQ. Trimming pared 0 bases from V and 8 bases from J, leaving 11 bases between. This CDR3 has 14 residues. The CDR3 loop is CASSQDKYGEPQHF. CDR3 sequence (DNA): TGTGCCAGCAGCCAAGATAAGTACGGAGAGCCCCAGCATTTT.

The chain carries TRBV19 and TRBJ1-2; possibly TRBD1 for D (5 bases). The CDR3 extends over 15 amino acids. The V end lost 4 bases, the J end lost 4 bases, and 16 bases lay between the germline ends. Germline V gene data show CDR1 as LNHDA and CDR2 as SQIVND (reference sequence). In DNA, the CDR3 is TGTGCCAGTAGTAACTACGGGACCGAACCCTATGGCTACACCTTC. Its protein is CASSNYGTEPYGYTF.

This chain's CDR3 is CSYRILAADTQYF. The CDR3 region has the DNA TGCAGCTACCGAATACTAGCCGCAGATACGCAGTATTTT. The chain joins TRBV29-1 to TRBJ2-3, with TRBD2 as a possible D gene (6 bases). Germline V gene sequence: CDR1 SQVTM, CDR2 ANQGSEA. CDR3 length: 13 residues. The V and J ends lost 8 bases and 4 bases respectively, with 16 bases between them.

This chain joins TRBV6-1 and TRBJ1-1; D is uncertain. The CDR3 has 12 residues. The ends were cut back, 5 bases at V and 10 bases at J, with 14 bases in the middle. Looked up from germline, CDR1 is MNHNS and CDR2 is SASEGT. CDR3 bases: TGTGCCAGCAGTTTCTCAGAGGGCACAGCTTTCTTT. This sequence encodes CASSFSEGTAFF.

This rearrangement joins TRBV7-9 to TRBJ2-5; 7 bases are a match to TRBD1. CDR1 SEHNR and CDR2 FQNEAQ come from the germline V gene (reference sequence). The CDR3 has 15 residues. Trimming took 3 bases from V and 4 from J; bases not matched to a gene: 8. The CDR3 DNA sequence: TGTGCCAGCAGCTTCCGGGACAGTTGGGGAGAGACCCAGTACTTC. This translates into CASSFRDSWGETQYF.

This chain connects TRBV18 to TRBJ2-1; D may be TRBD1 or TRBD2 (5 bases each). There are 17 residues in the CDR3. Germline CDR1 reads KGHSH; CDR2 reads LQKENI. Trimming removed 3 bases from V and 6 bases from J, with 21 bases in between. This CDR3 is CASSPYSSRGVPNEQFF. The CDR3 nucleotides are TGTGCCAGCTCACCCTACTCTAGTAGAGGGGTTCCCAATGAGCAGTTCTTC.

V and J are TRBV5-6 and TRBJ2-5; TRBD2 matches at 10 bases. The V segment lost 3 bases and the J segment 1 base; nucleotides outside the gene matches: 9. Germline CDR1 and CDR2: SGHDT and YYEEEE. The CDR3 runs to 17 residues. CDR3 coding DNA: TGTGCCAGCAGCTGGAGACGCGGGACTAGCGTCCAAGAGACCCAGTACTTC. This gives the protein CASSWRRGTSVQETQYF.

The rearrangement uses TRBV19 and TRBJ1-3; TRBD1 is a possible D gene (6 bases). This CDR3 comprises 15 residues. Germline V gives CDR1 LNHDA, CDR2 SQIVND (reference sequence). The V end lost 6 bases, the J end lost 0 bases, and 12 bases lay between the germline ends. DNA for the CDR3: TGTGCCAGTAGAGAACAGGGAAGCTCTGGAAACACCATATATTTT. Its translation: CASREQGSSGNTIYF.